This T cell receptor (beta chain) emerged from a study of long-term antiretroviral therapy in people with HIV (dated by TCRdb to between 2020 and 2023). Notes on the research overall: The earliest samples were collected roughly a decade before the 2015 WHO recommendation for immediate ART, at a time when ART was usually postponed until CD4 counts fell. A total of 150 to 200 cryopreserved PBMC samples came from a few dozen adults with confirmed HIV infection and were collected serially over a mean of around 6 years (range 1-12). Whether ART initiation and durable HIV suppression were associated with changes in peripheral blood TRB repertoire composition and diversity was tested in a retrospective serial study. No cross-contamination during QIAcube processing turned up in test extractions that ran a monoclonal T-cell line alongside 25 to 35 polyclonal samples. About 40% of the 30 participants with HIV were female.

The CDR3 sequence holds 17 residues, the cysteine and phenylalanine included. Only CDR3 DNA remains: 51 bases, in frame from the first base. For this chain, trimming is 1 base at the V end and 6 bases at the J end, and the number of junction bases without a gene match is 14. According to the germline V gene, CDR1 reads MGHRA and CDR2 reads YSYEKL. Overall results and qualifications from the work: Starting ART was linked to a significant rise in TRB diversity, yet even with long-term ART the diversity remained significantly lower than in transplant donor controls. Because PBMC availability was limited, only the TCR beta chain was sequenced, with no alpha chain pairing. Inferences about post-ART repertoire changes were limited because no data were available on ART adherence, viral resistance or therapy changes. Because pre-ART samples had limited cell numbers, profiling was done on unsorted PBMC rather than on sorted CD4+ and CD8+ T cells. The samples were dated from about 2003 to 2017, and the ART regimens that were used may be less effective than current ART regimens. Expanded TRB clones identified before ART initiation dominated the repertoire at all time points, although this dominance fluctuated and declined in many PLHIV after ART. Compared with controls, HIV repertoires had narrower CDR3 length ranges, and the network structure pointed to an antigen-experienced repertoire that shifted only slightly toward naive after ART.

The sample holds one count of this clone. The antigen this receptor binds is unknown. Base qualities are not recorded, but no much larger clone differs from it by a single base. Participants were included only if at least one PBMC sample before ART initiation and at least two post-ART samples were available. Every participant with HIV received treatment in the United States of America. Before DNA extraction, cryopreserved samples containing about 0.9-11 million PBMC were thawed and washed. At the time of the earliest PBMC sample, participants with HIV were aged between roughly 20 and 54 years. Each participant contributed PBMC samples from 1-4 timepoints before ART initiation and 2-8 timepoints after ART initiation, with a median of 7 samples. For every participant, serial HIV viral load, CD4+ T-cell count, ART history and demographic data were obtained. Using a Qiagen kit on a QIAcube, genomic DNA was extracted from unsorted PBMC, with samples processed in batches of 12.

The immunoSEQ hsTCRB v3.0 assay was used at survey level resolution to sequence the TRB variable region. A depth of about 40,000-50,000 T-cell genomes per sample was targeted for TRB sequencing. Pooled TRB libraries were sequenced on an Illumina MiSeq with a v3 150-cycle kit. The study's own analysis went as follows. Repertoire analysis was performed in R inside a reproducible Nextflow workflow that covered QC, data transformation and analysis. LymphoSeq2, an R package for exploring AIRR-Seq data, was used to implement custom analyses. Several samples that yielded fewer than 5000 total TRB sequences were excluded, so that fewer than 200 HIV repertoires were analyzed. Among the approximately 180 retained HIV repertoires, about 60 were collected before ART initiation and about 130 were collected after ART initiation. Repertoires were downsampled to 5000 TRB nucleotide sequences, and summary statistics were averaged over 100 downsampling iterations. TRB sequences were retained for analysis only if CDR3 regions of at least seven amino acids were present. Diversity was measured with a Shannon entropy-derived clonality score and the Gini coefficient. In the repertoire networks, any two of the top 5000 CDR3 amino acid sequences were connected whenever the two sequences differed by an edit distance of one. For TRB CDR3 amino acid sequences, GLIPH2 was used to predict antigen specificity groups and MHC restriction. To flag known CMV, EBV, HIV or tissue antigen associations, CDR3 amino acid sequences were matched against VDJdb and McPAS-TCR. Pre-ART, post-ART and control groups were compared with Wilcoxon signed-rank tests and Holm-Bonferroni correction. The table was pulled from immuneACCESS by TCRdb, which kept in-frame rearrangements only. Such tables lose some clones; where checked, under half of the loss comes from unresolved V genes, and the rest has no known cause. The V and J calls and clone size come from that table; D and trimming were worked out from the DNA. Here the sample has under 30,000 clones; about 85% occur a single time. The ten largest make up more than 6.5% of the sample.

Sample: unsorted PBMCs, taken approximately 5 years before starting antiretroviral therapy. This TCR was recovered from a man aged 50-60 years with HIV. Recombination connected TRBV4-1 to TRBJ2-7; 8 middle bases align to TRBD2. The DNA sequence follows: TGCGCCAGCAGCCAAGGCCCTCGGGGGGGCGGGCAGGGCGAGCAGTACTTC. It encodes CASSQGPRGGGQGEQYF.